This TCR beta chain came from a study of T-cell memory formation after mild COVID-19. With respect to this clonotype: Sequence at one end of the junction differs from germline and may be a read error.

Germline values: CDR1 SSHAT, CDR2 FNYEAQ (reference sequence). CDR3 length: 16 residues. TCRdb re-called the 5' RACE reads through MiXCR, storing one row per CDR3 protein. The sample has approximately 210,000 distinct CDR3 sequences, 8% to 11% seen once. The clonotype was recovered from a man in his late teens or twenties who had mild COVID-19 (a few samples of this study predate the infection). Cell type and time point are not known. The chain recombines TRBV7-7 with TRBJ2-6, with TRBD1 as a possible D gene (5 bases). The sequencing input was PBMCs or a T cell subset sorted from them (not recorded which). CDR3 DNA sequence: TGTGCTAGCAGCCCCGGTGGGGCCCTTGGGGCCAACGTCCTGACTTTC. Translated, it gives CASSPGGALGANVLTF.